This is a list of T cell receptor beta chains from one sample in a study of T-cell memory formation after mild COVID-19. One entry per CDR3 protein, called by TCRdb with MiXCR from the 5' RACE reads. Here the sample spans some 450,000 distinct CDR3 sequences, roughly 17% being singletons. Sample: PBMCs or a T cell subset sorted from them (not recorded which). The receptors here all came from a man in his late teens or twenties who had mild COVID-19 (a few samples of this study predate the infection). Cell type and time point are not known. CDR3s include the opening cysteine and the closing phenylalanine or tryptophan. The D gene is left open where the match is weak.

V	length	D	J	CDR3
TRBV4-1	18	TRBD1	TRBJ2-7	CASSQVPSGQTNSYEQYF
TRBV6-5	15	-	TRBJ2-5	CASSYSGGELETQYF
TRBV4-1	16	-	TRBJ1-5	CASSQPRDGRFKPQHF
TRBV12-3/TRBV12-4	15	-	TRBJ1-5	CASSLARTRPGPQHF
TRBV18	14	TRBD1	TRBJ2-5	CASSRGTGQETQYF
TRBV7-2	13	-	TRBJ2-1	CASTAGRYNEQFF
TRBV7-2	17	-	TRBJ2-6	CASSFRDKYAGANVLTF
TRBV14	14	-	TRBJ2-3	CASSPGTVADTQYF
TRBV4-1	17	TRBD1	TRBJ1-1	CASSQPVLGQMNTEAFF
TRBV7-2	17	TRBD1	TRBJ1-3	CASSFTGTGDSGNTIYF
TRBV7-9	12	-	TRBJ1-2	CASSLTEYGYTF
TRBV7-2	15	-	TRBJ2-3	CASKADGGMADTQYF
TRBV4-1	15	TRBD1	TRBJ1-5	CASSQKGQGLQPQHF
TRBV7-9	15	-	TRBJ2-2	CASNPQGGGTGELFF
TRBV5-1	12	-	TRBJ2-1	CASSYREHEQFF
TRBV6-5	14	-	TRBJ2-7	CASSFHKGIYEQYF
TRBV6-5	13	-	TRBJ1-6	CASNSRVDSPLHF
TRBV6-5	12	-	TRBJ1-4	CASRTGREKLFF
TRBV7-8	15	TRBD1	TRBJ1-1	CASSSSGTGRGEAFF
TRBV7-8	15	-	TRBJ2-2	CASSFPVTNTGELFF
TRBV12-3/TRBV12-4	13	TRBD1	TRBJ2-7	CASRNTGGREQYF
TRBV20-1	16	TRBD2	TRBJ2-5	CSARDRRLAGAETQYF
TRBV12-3/TRBV12-4	13	-	TRBJ1-2	CASSLAGGHGYTF
TRBV24-1	10	-	TRBJ2-1	CATEDFEQFF
TRBV4-1	15	-	TRBJ2-1	CASSQGSSPYNEQFF
TRBV6-5	16	-	TRBJ2-5	CASSYDGGGLQETQYF
TRBV4-1	17	-	TRBJ1-1	CASSQEAPGRARTEAFF
TRBV10-3	12	-	TRBJ2-7	CAISLDSYEQYF
TRBV5-4	15	TRBD2	TRBJ2-3	CASSSGGLRADTQYF
TRBV3-1	15	-	TRBJ2-3	CASSQGGDSTDTQYF
TRBV12-3/TRBV12-4	14	-	TRBJ2-1	CASSLRRIYNEQFF
TRBV5-1	13	-	TRBJ2-2	CASSLTSPGELFF
TRBV7-6	16	TRBD2	TRBJ2-5	CASSFVGLAGQETQYF
TRBV6-5	17	-	TRBJ2-5	CASSATDTRIFQETQYF